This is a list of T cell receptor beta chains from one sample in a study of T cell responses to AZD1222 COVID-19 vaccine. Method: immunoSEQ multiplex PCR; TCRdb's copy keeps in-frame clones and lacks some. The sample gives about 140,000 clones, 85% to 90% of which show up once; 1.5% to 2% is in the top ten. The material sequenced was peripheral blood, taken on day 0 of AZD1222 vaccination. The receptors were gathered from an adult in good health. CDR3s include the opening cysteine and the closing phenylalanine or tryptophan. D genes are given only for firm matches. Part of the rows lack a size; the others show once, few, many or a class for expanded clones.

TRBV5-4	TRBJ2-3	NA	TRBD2	CASSLAGLATDTQYF	TGTGCCAGCAGCTTGGCGGGACTAGCGACAGATACGCAGTATTTT
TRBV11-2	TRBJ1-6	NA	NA	CASSLSQGGSPLHF	TGTGCCAGCAGCTTAAGCCAGGGCGGGTCACCCCTCCACTTT
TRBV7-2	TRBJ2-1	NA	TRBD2	CASSFSGSGRNEQFF	TGTGCCAGCAGCTTTAGCGGGAGCGGGAGGAATGAGCAGTTCTTC
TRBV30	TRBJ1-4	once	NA	CAWSWESNEKLFF	TGTGCCTGGAGTTGGGAGAGTAATGAAAAACTGTTTTTT
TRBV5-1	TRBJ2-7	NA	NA	CASSLDGPEQYF	TGCGCCAGCAGCCTGGACGGCCCAGAGCAGTACTTC
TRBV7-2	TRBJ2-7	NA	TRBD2	CASSLGGGFYEQYF	TGTGCCAGCAGCTTGGGGGGAGGGTTCTACGAGCAGTACTTC
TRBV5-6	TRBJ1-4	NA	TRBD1	CASSLSGGPNEKLFF	TGTGCCAGCAGCTTGTCAGGGGGACCTAATGAAAAACTGTTTTTT
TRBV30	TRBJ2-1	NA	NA	CAWSPGAGVGEQFF	TGTGCCTGGAGTCCGGGGGCGGGAGTAGGAGAGCAGTTCTTC
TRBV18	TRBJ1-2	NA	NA	CASSPRIGGGYGYTF	TGTGCCAGCTCACCACGAATTGGGGGTGGCTATGGCTACACCTTC
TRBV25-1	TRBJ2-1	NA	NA	CASSDAGNSYNEQFF	TGTGCCAGCAGTGACGCGGGTAACTCCTACAATGAGCAGTTCTTC
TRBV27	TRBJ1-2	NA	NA	CASLGKGGYTF	TGTGCCAGTCTGGGAAAGGGTGGCTACACCTTC
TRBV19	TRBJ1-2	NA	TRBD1	CASSDRTNGYTF	TGTGCCTCCTCGGACAGGACCAATGGCTACACCTTC
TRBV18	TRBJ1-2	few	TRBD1	CASSRGTGNYGYTF	TGTGCCAGCTCGCGGGGGACAGGCAACTATGGCTACACCTTC
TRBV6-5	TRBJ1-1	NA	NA	CASSSPQREAFF	TGTGCCAGCAGTTCCCCCCAGCGTGAAGCTTTCTTT
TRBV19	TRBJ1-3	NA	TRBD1	CAVRDRGTRSGNTIYF	TGTGCCGTTCGGGACAGGGGGACCCGCTCTGGAAACACCATATATTTT
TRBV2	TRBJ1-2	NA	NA	CASSELGLGGYTF	TGTGCCAGCAGTGAACTGGGGCTGGGTGGCTACACCTTC
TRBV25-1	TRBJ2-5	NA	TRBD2	CASSGAGEETQYF	TGTGCCAGCAGTGGGGCGGGAGAAGAGACCCAGTACTTC
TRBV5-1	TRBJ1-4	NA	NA	CASSLDGEVEKLFF	TGCGCCAGCAGCTTGGACGGGGAGGTTGAAAAACTGTTTTTT
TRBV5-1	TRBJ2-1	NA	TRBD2	CASSLGVAGRVDNEQFF	TGCGCCAGCAGCTTGGGAGTAGCGGGACGCGTAGACAATGAGCAGTTCTTC
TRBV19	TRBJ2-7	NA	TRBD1	CASSIGRGEQYF	TGTGCCAGTAGTATCGGCAGGGGGGAGCAGTACTTC
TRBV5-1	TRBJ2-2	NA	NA	CASSLGGLGTGELFF	TGCGCCAGCTCGCTCGGGGGTCTCGGCACCGGGGAGCTGTTTTTT
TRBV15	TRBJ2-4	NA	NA	CATSRDSENIQYF	TGTGCCACCAGCAGAGACTCCGAAAACATTCAGTACTTC
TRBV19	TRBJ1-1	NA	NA	CATRAYTEAFF	TGTGCCACGCGGGCGTACACTGAAGCTTTCTTT
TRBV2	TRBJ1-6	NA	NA	CASSKDNSYNSPLHF	TGTGCCAGCAGTAAAGACAACTCCTATAATTCACCCCTCCACTTT
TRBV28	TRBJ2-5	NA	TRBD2	CASSFWGGGGQETQYF	TGTGCCAGCAGTTTCTGGGGTGGCGGGGGCCAAGAGACCCAGTACTTC
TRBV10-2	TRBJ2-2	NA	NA	CASSSGRTSNTGELFF	TGCGCCAGCAGTTCGGGCCGAACTTCGAACACCGGGGAGCTGTTTTTT
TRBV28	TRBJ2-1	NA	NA	CASKAEGKAYNEQFF	TGTGCCAGCAAGGCGGAGGGGAAAGCCTACAATGAGCAGTTCTTC
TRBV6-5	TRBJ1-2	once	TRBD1	CASSSGQGSNTF	TGTGCCAGCAGTTCTGGACAGGGAAGCAACACCTTC
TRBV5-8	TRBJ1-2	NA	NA	CASSTGQRRYGYTF	TGTGCCAGCAGCACTGGACAGAGACGCTATGGCTACACCTTC
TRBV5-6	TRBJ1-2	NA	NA	CASSTSFGYTF	TGTGCCAGCAGCACCTCGTTCGGCTACACCTTC
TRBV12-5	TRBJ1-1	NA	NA	CASGFTGGRVNTEAFF	TGTGCTAGTGGTTTCACGGGGGGCCGCGTGAACACTGAAGCTTTCTTT
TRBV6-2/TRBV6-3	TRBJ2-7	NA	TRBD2	CASSYGGGAYEQYF	TGTGCCAGCAGTTACGGGGGAGGGGCCTACGAGCAGTACTTC
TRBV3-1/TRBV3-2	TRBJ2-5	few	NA	CASSQDSGLGGGTQYF	TGTGCCAGCAGCCAAGATAGTGGACTAGGGGGAGGAACCCAGTACTTC
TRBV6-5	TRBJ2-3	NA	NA	CASSPRAGDTQYF	TGTGCCAGCAGTCCCCGGGCAGGGGATACGCAGTATTTT
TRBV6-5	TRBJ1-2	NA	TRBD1	CASSYEGAQGYTF	TGTGCCAGCAGTTATGAGGGGGCGCAGGGCTACACCTTC
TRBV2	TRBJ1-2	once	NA	CASSEGYGYTF	TGTGCCAGCAGCGAGGGCTATGGCTACACCTTC
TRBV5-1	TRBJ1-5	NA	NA	CASSWIPAEPQHF	TGCGCCAGCAGCTGGATACCCGCGGAGCCCCAGCATTTT
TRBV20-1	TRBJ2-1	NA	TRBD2	CSASHGGGIDNEQFF	TGCAGTGCTAGTCACGGGGGAGGGATCGACAATGAGCAGTTCTTC
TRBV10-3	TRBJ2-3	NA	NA	CAISDPTASTDTQYF	TGTGCCATCAGTGACCCGACCGCTAGCACAGATACGCAGTATTTT
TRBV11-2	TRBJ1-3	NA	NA	CASSRDRSSGNTIYF	TGTGCCAGCAGCCGTGACAGGAGCTCTGGAAACACCATATATTTT
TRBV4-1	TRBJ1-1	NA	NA	CASSQVLSRRPKRADTEAFF	TGCGCCAGCAGCCAAGTTTTGTCGAGGAGGCCTAAAAGAGCGGACACTGAAGCTTTCTTT
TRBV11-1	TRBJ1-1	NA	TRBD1	CASSMPGGGTEAFF	TGTGCCAGCAGCATGCCAGGGGGCGGAACTGAAGCTTTCTTT
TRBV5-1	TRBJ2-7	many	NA	CASSLIAGDTYEQYF	TGCGCCAGCAGCTTGATTGCAGGGGACACCTACGAGCAGTACTTC
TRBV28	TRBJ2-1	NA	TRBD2	CASSSTPSGRAREQFF	TGTGCCAGCAGTTCTACTCCTAGCGGGAGGGCCCGTGAGCAGTTCTTC
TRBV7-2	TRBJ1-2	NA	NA	CASSPRADNYGYTF	TGTGCCAGCAGCCCCCGGGCTGACAACTATGGCTACACCTTC
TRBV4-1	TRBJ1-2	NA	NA	CASSQQGLLYGYTF	TGCGCCAGCAGCCAACAGGGACTGCTCTATGGCTACACCTTC
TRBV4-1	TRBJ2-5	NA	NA	CASSSSDMGLTGAQYF	TGCGCCAGCAGCTCTTCGGATATGGGACTAACAGGGGCCCAGTACTTC
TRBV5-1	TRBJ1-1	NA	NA	CASGGSGTPAFF	TGCGCCAGCGGGGGCAGCGGGACGCCGGCTTTCTTT
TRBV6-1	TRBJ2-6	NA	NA	CASSDSGANVLTF	TGTGCCAGCAGTGACTCTGGGGCCAACGTCCTGACTTTC
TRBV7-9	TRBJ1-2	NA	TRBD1	CASRSGQGRWGYTF	TGTGCCAGCAGGTCCGGACAGGGCCGGTGGGGCTACACCTTC
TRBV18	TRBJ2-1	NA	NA	CASSPISYNEQFF	TGTGCCAGCTCACCAATCAGTTACAATGAGCAGTTCTTC
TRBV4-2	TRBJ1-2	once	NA	CASSQSADRNYGYTF	TGTGCCAGCAGCCAAAGTGCAGACAGGAACTATGGCTACACCTTC
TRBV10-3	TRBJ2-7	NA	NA	CAGGSPYEQYF	TGTGCCGGGGGGAGCCCCTACGAGCAGTACTTC
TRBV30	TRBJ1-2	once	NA	CAWSVGYGYTF	TGTGCCTGGAGTGTGGGTTATGGCTACACCTTC
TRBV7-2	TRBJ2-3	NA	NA	CASSLVSGTFTDTQYF	TGTGCCAGCAGCTTAGTTTCGGGGACCTTCACAGATACGCAGTATTTT